Listed here are 18 T cell receptor beta chains from one sample, sequenced in a study of immune heterogeneity within non-small cell lung tumors. Amplifying TCR beta CDR3 involved multiplex PCR carried out with 32 V and 13 J primers. TCRdb redid the calling of the multiplex PCR reads with MiXCR, one entry per CDR3 protein. The sample records just over 15,000 distinct CDR3 sequences, over 25% being singletons. Bulk tumor genomic DNA was the template, and each sample received around 650 ng. Several widely spaced biopsies per primary tumor were taken during surgery. With untreated, newly diagnosed non-small cell lung cancer, the patients went on to undergo curative surgery. Sequences were obtained from lung tumor tissue. The source of these receptors is a middle-aged man with non-small cell lung cancer.

This clonotype ranks as medium-sized. CDR3 sequence (DNA): TGTGCCACCAGCGCCGGGACTAGCGGAAATTACGAGCAGTACTTC. It yields the protein CATSAGTSGNYEQYF. The chain combines TRBV15 with TRBJ2-7; 11 positions agree with TRBD2. In germline, CDR1 is LNHNV, CDR2 YYDKDF (reference sequence). Unmatched junction bases numbered 7, after V lost 5 bases and J lost 4 bases. CDR3 length equals 15 residues.

The V and J genes are TRBV11-2 and TRBJ2-2, with 12 nucleotides matching TRBD2. The CDR3 runs 15 residues. V trimming: 5 bases; J trimming: 7 bases; junction bases outside the gene matches: 5. Germline CDR1 SGHAT, CDR2 FQNNGV. The CDR3 spells CASSPRLAGVGELFF. DNA of the CDR3: TGTGCCAGCAGCCCGAGACTAGCGGGAGTCGGGGAGCTGTTTTTT.

The table lists this clonotype with many counts. This sequence joins TRBV7-2 and TRBJ2-1, with a tentative D call TRBD1 (6 bases). V was pared by 5 bases and J by 7 bases, with 9 bases between. The CDR3 runs to 12 residues. CDR1 and CDR2 from the germline V gene are SGHTA and FQGNSA. CDR3 coding DNA: TGTGCCAGCAGCCTGACAGGAAATGAGCAGTTCTTC. Its protein product is CASSLTGNEQFF.

This clonotype was seen a few times. The chain uses TRBV10-3 and TRBJ1-1; no firm D call. Germline-derived CDR1 and CDR2 are ENHRY and SYGVKD. The CDR3 length is 13 residues. The V end was cut by 3 bases, the J end by 6 bases, with 11 bases between. CDR3 nucleotides: TGTGCCATCAGTGATATGGGATCCTCTGAAGCTTTCTTT. It encodes CAISDMGSSEAFF.

This clonotype is labeled medium-sized. The genes are TRBV6-6 and TRBJ1-3; 10 bases are a match to TRBD1. Germline CDR1 reads MNHNY; CDR2 reads SVGAGI (reference sequence). Trimming cost V 0 bases and J 2 bases; bases outside gene matches: 1. The CDR3 is 16 residues long. CDR3 DNA sequence: TGTGCCAGCAGTTACTCCGGACAGGGGGCTGGAAACACCATATATTTT. This encodes CASSYSGQGAGNTIYF.

The V call is TRBV18, the J call TRBJ2-5, with D maybe TRBD1 (6 bases). Trimming took off 3 bases at V and 4 bases at J, with 12 bases between the two ends. The CDR3 length is 14 residues. The germline gives CDR1 KGHSH, CDR2 LQKENI. CDR3 nucleotide sequence: TGTGCCAGCTCACCCCAGGGGATAGGAGAGACCCAGTACTTC. Protein sequence: CASSPQGIGETQYF.

This clonotype has only a few counts. The chain joins TRBV20-1 to TRBJ1-4; 8 bases align to TRBD1. This CDR3 is built from 14 residues. V lost 0 bases, J lost 4 bases, and 1 base stayed unmatched. Germline V gene lookup returns CDR1 DFQATT and CDR2 SNEGSKA (reference sequence). This CDR3 reads CSAREDRGNEKLFF. The CDR3 region has the DNA TGCAGTGCTAGAGAAGACAGGGGTAATGAAAAACTGTTTTTT.

The CDR3 loop is CASSPPGVSNQPQHF. The CDR3 nucleotides are TGTGCCAGCAGCCCGCCAGGGGTTTCGAATCAGCCCCAGCATTTT. The chain joins TRBV7-2 to TRBJ1-5; maybe TRBD1 (6 bases). CDR3 size: 15 residues. CDR1 SGHTA and CDR2 FQGNSA come from the germline V gene. V dropped 5 bases and J dropped 4 bases, with 15 bases sitting between them.

This clonotype appeared a few times. The chain has TRBV7-2 and TRBJ1-2, with D possibly TRBD1 on 6 matching bases. V lost 2 bases and J 2 bases, leaving 12 bases between the germline ends. The CDR3 has 15 amino acids. From germline, CDR1 is SGHTA and CDR2 FQGNSA. CDR3 DNA sequence: TGTGCCAGCAGCTTAACGTTTGGGACAAACTATGGCTACACCTTC. This codes for CASSLTFGTNYGYTF.

With regard to this clonotype: This could be a read error, since a much larger clone is one nucleotide away. J is TRBJ2-1 and V is TRBV6-5, with 9 bases matching TRBD1. V dropped 0 bases and J dropped 5; count of bases not matched to a gene: 11. CDR1 and CDR2 from the germline V gene are MNHEY and SVGAGI. CDR3 length equals 18 residues. The CDR3 region has the DNA TGTGCCAGCAGTTACTCGATTATAGGGACAGGGACTAACAATGAGCAGTTCTTC. Translation gives CASSYSIIGTGTNNEQFF.

Notes on this clonotype: This may be a read error: a much more frequent sequence differs by one nucleotide. The J gene is TRBJ2-7, the V gene TRBV10-3; no clear D gene. Per germline, CDR1 ENHRY and CDR2 SYGVKD. The CDR3 is 14 residues long. The chain's CDR3 is CTISERQSSYEQYF. CDR3 coding DNA: TGTACCATCAGTGAGCGTCAGAGCTCCTACGAGCAGTACTTC.

Of note for this clonotype: A much larger clone sits a single nucleotide away, making a read error possible. The chain joins TRBV11-3 to TRBJ1-2; 11 nucleotides match TRBD1. The CDR3 has 16 residues. Germline V gene sequence: CDR1 SGHNT, CDR2 YENEEA. Here the CDR3 DNA reads TGTGCCAGCAGCCCGAGGGGGACAGGGGGGAGCTATCGCTACACCTTC. The encoded protein is CASSPRGTGGSYRYTF.

Comments on this clonotype: Likely a read error: the CDR3 ends without its conserved phenylalanine or tryptophan. This chain joins TRBV6-1 and TRBJ1-1; 7 bases map to TRBD1. Germline loops: CDR1 MNHNS, CDR2 SASEGT. Trimming removed 7 bases from V and 5 bases from J; junction bases left unmatched: 7. The CDR3 is 13 residues long. The CDR3 here is CASKDRVGTEAFS. The CDR3 DNA reads TGTGCCAGCAAAGACAGGGTAGGGACTGAAGCTTTCTCT.

In its sample, this clonotype is medium-sized. This chain connects TRBV18 to TRBJ1-5; 8 bases match TRBD1. The CDR3 covers 15 residues. V dropped 4 bases and J dropped 3; count of bases not matched to a gene: 5. The germline CDR1 and CDR2 sequences are KGHSH and LQKENI. CDR3 loop: CASSLGQGTNQPQHF. Written as DNA, the CDR3 is TGTGCCAGCTCACTCGGACAGGGTACCAATCAGCCCCAGCATTTT.

On this clonotype: It may be a read error: a sequence one base away is much more abundant. J is TRBJ1-5 and V is TRBV19; a weak D match, TRBD1 (5 bases). The CDR3 spans 14 residues. The V gene's germline CDR1 is LNHDA and CDR2 SQIVND (reference sequence). For the CDR3, the DNA is TGTGCCAGTATTATAGTGCGGGGGAGTCAGCCCCAGCATTTT. Encoded protein: CASIIVRGSQPQHF.

In regard to this clonotype: As the CDR3 is not closed by the conserved phenylalanine or tryptophan, this likely results from a read error. The CDR3 here is CAISPTRLAGLYNEQFC. The CDR3 DNA sequence: TGTGCCATCAGTCCGACCAGACTAGCGGGCCTCTACAATGAGCAGTTCTGC. This rearrangement joins TRBV6-1 to TRBJ2-1; TRBD2 aligns across 10 bases. Germline CDR1 MNHNS, CDR2 SASEGT. The CDR3 is 17 residues long.

As for this clonotype: A much larger clone is a single base away; this may be a read error. Here the CDR3 DNA reads TGTGCCAGCAGTGAAGTCCCCCCGACGGGCTACACCTTC. This gives the protein CASSEVPPTGYTF. V gene TRBV6-1 combines with J gene TRBJ1-2; D gene ambiguous. From germline, CDR1 is MNHNS and CDR2 SASEGT. Deletions cut 1 base from V and 8 bases from J, with 11 bases between. CDR3 size: 13 residues.

This clonotype was detected ten times or more. The V and J genes are TRBV10-2 and TRBJ2-1; the D gene is possibly TRBD1 (6 bases). The germline V gene encodes CDR1 WSHSY and CDR2 SAAADI. The V and J ends lost 2 bases and 10 bases respectively, with 15 bases between them. There are 14 residues in the CDR3. The CDR3 loop reads CASSEPGTTREQFF. The CDR3 coding sequence is TGCGCCAGCAGTGAGCCAGGGACAACCAGGGAGCAGTTCTTC.